The entry below gives a single T cell receptor (beta chain) sequence along with its context. Its antigen is still unknown. The sample originates from a study of siplizumab effects on memory and regulatory T cells. Study results and caveats: Naive T cells seemed more diverse than memory cells and seemed major alloresponse contributors.

Per individual sample, about 10^5 TCR templates were assayed. The assay was immunoSEQ multiplex PCR, and TCRdb's table has in-frame clones only and misses some. The data contain roughly 70,000 clones, 85% to 95% of them singletons. J lost 4 bases, V lost 0 bases, and 3 bases had no gene match. This CDR3 is built from 15 residues. Germline values: CDR1 MNHEY, CDR2 SMNVEV (reference sequence). Sequenced: CD8+ T cells sorted from blood. The rearrangement uses TRBV27 and TRBJ1-5; 7 nucleotides line up with TRBD1. The origin of this receptor is a human donor in good health. CDR3 DNA: TGTGCCAGCAGTTTATCGGTGACAGGGAATCAGCCCCAGCATTTT. Amino acid sequence: CASSLSVTGNQPQHF.